The rows below give T cell receptor beta chains drawn from one sample of a study of cytomegalovirus exposure and HLA in healthy donors. Some clones are missing from TCRdb's copy, which holds only in-frame ones; the method was immunoSEQ multiplex PCR. The sample contains some 130,000 clones, approximately 90% of which appear only once. Sample: PBMCs. These receptors all stem from a woman aged 25-40 years in good health and CMV-seronegative. CDR3s leave out the opening cysteine and the closing phenylalanine or tryptophan.

>TRBV7-3
ASSLGSGGKNIQY
>TRBV5-1
ASSFGQNTGELF
>TRBV19
ASTNRGSMNTEAF
>TRBV6-5
ASSYSLAGDPDTQY
>TRBV7-2
ASSLRRTQGAF
>TRBV10-3
AISSGTGQNYT
>TRBV29-1
SVELGDRSQETQY
>TRBV2
ASSATVSSYNEQF
>TRBV7-9
ASSSLWGTRSSGANVLT
>TRBV9
ASSVGASGSFYEQY
>TRBV19
ASNSGTGAEKLF
>TRBV6-6
ASNIGTQAQPQH
>TRBV18
ASSPRRAGGPGDTQY
>TRBV28
ASSLAGSTDPQY
>TRBV18
ASSGTVQETQY
>TRBV6-5
ASRGIGTSTYEQY
>TRBV30
AWSAPNTQY
>TRBV28
ASRGQGSYYGYT
>TRBV5-4
ASSLALAVDTQY
>TRBV7-2
ASSLDTSYYNEQF
>TRBV5-4
ASSPWTATGANVLT
>TRBV9
ASSPGTGFHEQY
>TRBV7-9
AGSYWTGGDEKLF
>TRBV6-1
ASNSDRSLRDTQY
>TRBV10-2
ASTWTSGRNYEQY
>TRBV28
ASRLSRDRIAEAF
>TRBV28
ASSIRVPGQPQH
>TRBV5-4
ASSLDSYGYT
>TRBV7-9
ASSLLNTMNTEAF
>TRBV28
ASSLWGGDATQY
>TRBV30
AWSMFYNEQF
>TRBV19
ASSRGTGWYEQY
>TRBV6-6
ASSPGAGGTTYEQY
>TRBV5-1
ASSLGWTIRSNFEAF
>TRBV25-1
ASSASQGPFLYEQY
>TRBV7-6
ASSFRQGSIAGNTIY
>TRBV7-2
ASSLTFQGLADNEQF
>TRBV5-5
ASSLDWANSGNTIY
>TRBV19
ASSIGGGRGNTDTQY
>TRBV9
ASSPIGGGQESYEQY
>TRBV10-3
ATAGGPEQF
>TRBV7-9
ASSSFGLAGGRGTDTQY
>TRBV7-2
ASSPDRGTIY
>TRBV9
ASSGLRGDTGELF
>TRBV14
ASSQMTGSEQY
>TRBV9
ASSVGTSGGNEQY
>TRBV28
ASSMPGGTNIQY
>TRBV19
ASSRSAGESNQPQH
>TRBV18
ASSPYPPNEQF
>TRBV14
ASSHVRGRGEKLF
>TRBV29-1
SGGLSYNEQF
>TRBV5-4
ASSLISAPGETQY
>TRBV28
ASSLDRHWDWATDTQY
>TRBV28
ASSSPRGRGTNEKLF